This entry features one T cell receptor (beta chain) sequence. The V gene lost 6 bases and the J gene lost 3 bases, with 11 bases spanning the gap. The CDR3 is 14 amino acids. The V gene's germline CDR1 is MDHEN and CDR2 SYDVKM. Measured with immunoSEQ multiplex PCR; TCRdb has only the in-frame clones, and not every one. The sample lists around 69,000 clones; more than 75% were seen once. This sample was taken from a study of T cell changes during pregnancy in multiple sclerosis. The gene calls are TRBV28 and TRBJ2-2, with no clear D. This receptor was identified in a female donor with multiple sclerosis, enrolled in a pregnancy study. The starting material was peripheral blood, obtained in the third trimester of pregnancy. The CDR3 nucleotides are TGTGCCAGCAGCTTAACACGGGACACCGGGGAGCTGTTTTTT. Translation: CASSLTRDTGELFF.